Listed below are T cell receptor beta chains from one sample, sequenced in a study of sequential checkpoint blockade in melanoma. The data were produced by immunoSEQ multiplex PCR, yet TCRdb's version contains in-frame clones alone and is incomplete. The sample includes 25,000 to 30,000 clones, 77% seen only once; the top ten take 22%. The sample consisted of CD8+ T cells sorted from blood (inferred from file names), taken from a patient given nivolumab and ipilimumab in sequence. The receptors were gathered from a human donor with melanoma. The CDR3 runs from the conserved cysteine through the conserved F or W. D genes are given only for firm matches. Part of the rows lack a size; the others show once, few, many or a class for expanded clones.

j_gene: TRBJ1-1; abundance: -; d_gene: -; v_gene: TRBV5-1; CDR3nt: TGCGCCAGCAGCACAACAGGGAGACTTGAAGCTTTCTTT; CDR3aa: CASSTTGRLEAFF
j_gene: TRBJ2-7; abundance: once; d_gene: TRBD1; v_gene: TRBV9; CDR3nt: TGTGCCAGCAGCGTAGGGGACAGGGATGAGCAGTACTTC; CDR3aa: CASSVGDRDEQYF
j_gene: TRBJ2-7; abundance: few; d_gene: TRBD1; v_gene: TRBV7-9; CDR3nt: TGTGCCAGCAGCTTAGGGGGACAGGTGTACGAGCAGTACTTC; CDR3aa: CASSLGGQVYEQYF
j_gene: TRBJ2-3; abundance: -; d_gene: TRBD2; v_gene: TRBV7-9; CDR3nt: TGTGCCAGCAGCCCTAGCGGGGGAAGCACAGATACGCAGTATTTT; CDR3aa: CASSPSGGSTDTQYF
j_gene: TRBJ1-4; abundance: -; d_gene: TRBD1; v_gene: TRBV30; CDR3nt: TGTGCCTGGAATACCGGGACAGGTCGTGAAAAACTGTTTTTT; CDR3aa: CAWNTGTGREKLFF
j_gene: TRBJ2-7; abundance: few; d_gene: TRBD1; v_gene: TRBV5-6; CDR3nt: TGTGCCAGTCAGGGGGCCTCCTCCTACGAGCAGTACTTC; CDR3aa: CASQGASSYEQYF
j_gene: TRBJ2-2; abundance: -; d_gene: -; v_gene: TRBV7-9; CDR3nt: TGTGCCAGCAGCTTTGAGGCGGGTACGAACACCGGGGAGCTGTTTTTT; CDR3aa: CASSFEAGTNTGELFF
j_gene: TRBJ2-3; abundance: -; d_gene: -; v_gene: TRBV7-6; CDR3nt: TGTGCCAGCAGCTTAATCGCGACAGCTACAGATACGCAGTATTTT; CDR3aa: CASSLIATATDTQYF
j_gene: TRBJ2-7; abundance: -; d_gene: -; v_gene: TRBV7-9; CDR3nt: TGTGCCAGCAGCTTGACTAGCTCCTACGAGCAGTACTTC; CDR3aa: CASSLTSSYEQYF
j_gene: TRBJ1-2; abundance: once; d_gene: TRBD1; v_gene: TRBV29-1; CDR3nt: TGCAGCGTGAGCGCAGGGGGCGAAGCTAACTATGGCTACACCTTC; CDR3aa: CSVSAGGEANYGYTF
j_gene: TRBJ2-7; abundance: -; d_gene: TRBD1; v_gene: TRBV25-1; CDR3nt: TGTGCCAGCAGTGTCGGGACAGGGGTAACCTACGAGCAGTACTTC; CDR3aa: CASSVGTGVTYEQYF
j_gene: TRBJ2-3; abundance: few; d_gene: TRBD1; v_gene: TRBV5-6; CDR3nt: TGTGCCAGCAGCTTGTTGAGGACAGGGGGGGAAGCGCAGTATTTT; CDR3aa: CASSLLRTGGEAQYF
j_gene: TRBJ2-5; abundance: -; d_gene: TRBD2; v_gene: TRBV6-4; CDR3nt: TGTGCCAGCAGCGATACTAGCGGGGAGACCCAGTACTTC; CDR3aa: CASSDTSGETQYF
j_gene: TRBJ2-3; abundance: medium-sized; d_gene: -; v_gene: TRBV19; CDR3nt: TGTGCCAGTAGTAATCTGGACTTCACAGATACGCAGTATTTT; CDR3aa: CASSNLDFTDTQYF
j_gene: TRBJ2-1; abundance: once; d_gene: -; v_gene: TRBV6-6; CDR3nt: TGTGCCAGCAGTTATTCGCAAGCGAGGGCCTACAATGAGCAGTTCTTC; CDR3aa: CASSYSQARAYNEQFF
j_gene: TRBJ1-2; abundance: -; d_gene: -; v_gene: TRBV5-6; CDR3nt: TGTGCCAGCAGGTCTTGGGGGGGGAACTATGGCTACACCTTC; CDR3aa: CASRSWGGNYGYTF
j_gene: TRBJ2-5; abundance: -; d_gene: -; v_gene: TRBV25-1; CDR3nt: TGTGCCAGCAGTGAATGGGTAGCGGAGGTCGTGGAGACCCAGTACTTC; CDR3aa: CASSEWVAEVVETQYF
j_gene: TRBJ2-3; abundance: -; d_gene: -; v_gene: TRBV30; CDR3nt: TGTGCCTGGAGTGTACTTTTCACAGATACGCAGTATTTT; CDR3aa: CAWSVLFTDTQYF
j_gene: TRBJ2-3; abundance: -; d_gene: -; v_gene: TRBV4-2; CDR3nt: TGTGCCAGCAGCCAACCGGGGGGCCTCGATACGCAGTATTTT; CDR3aa: CASSQPGGLDTQYF
j_gene: TRBJ2-1; abundance: -; d_gene: TRBD2; v_gene: TRBV4-1; CDR3nt: TGCGCCAGCAGCCTTCTAGCGGGGGGGACAAATGAGCAGTTCTTC; CDR3aa: CASSLLAGGTNEQFF
j_gene: TRBJ2-7; abundance: -; d_gene: TRBD2; v_gene: TRBV30; CDR3nt: TGTGCCTGGAGTGTACTAGCGGACATCTACGAGCAGTACTTC; CDR3aa: CAWSVLADIYEQYF
j_gene: TRBJ2-7; abundance: -; d_gene: -; v_gene: TRBV5-1; CDR3nt: TGCGCCAGCAGCTTGGAGCGGGTCTTCTACGAGCAGTACTTC; CDR3aa: CASSLERVFYEQYF
j_gene: TRBJ2-1; abundance: -; d_gene: -; v_gene: TRBV30; CDR3nt: TGTGCCTGGAGTGGGGGCTATGAGCAGTTCTTC; CDR3aa: CAWSGGYEQFF
j_gene: TRBJ2-5; abundance: -; d_gene: -; v_gene: TRBV28; CDR3nt: TGTGCCAGCAGTTTATCGACAGGACCCGTAGAGACCCAGTACTTC; CDR3aa: CASSLSTGPVETQYF
j_gene: TRBJ2-1; abundance: -; d_gene: -; v_gene: TRBV19; CDR3nt: TGTGCCAGTAGAAGGGGTTCCAGCTCCTACAATGAGCAGTTCTTC; CDR3aa: CASRRGSSSYNEQFF
j_gene: TRBJ1-5; abundance: once; d_gene: -; v_gene: TRBV5-4; CDR3nt: TGTGCCAGCAGCCAAGATAGCGCAGGGGCGGGCAATCAGCCCCAGCATTTT; CDR3aa: CASSQDSAGAGNQPQHF
j_gene: TRBJ2-7; abundance: -; d_gene: -; v_gene: TRBV4-1; CDR3nt: TGCGCCAGCAGCCAAGGACCCCGCGGAACCTACGAGCAGTACTTC; CDR3aa: CASSQGPRGTYEQYF
j_gene: TRBJ2-7; abundance: -; d_gene: TRBD2; v_gene: TRBV19; CDR3nt: TGTGCCAGTAGTAGTGGACTAGTATCCGAGCAGTACTTC; CDR3aa: CASSSGLVSEQYF
j_gene: TRBJ2-7; abundance: few; d_gene: -; v_gene: TRBV2; CDR3nt: TGTGCCAGCAGTGATTTTGGGCTAGCGATTTACGAGCAGTACTTC; CDR3aa: CASSDFGLAIYEQYF
j_gene: TRBJ1-4; abundance: once; d_gene: -; v_gene: TRBV6-5; CDR3nt: TGTGCCAGCAGTTACTCCCAGGGACTTGAAAAACTGTTTTTT; CDR3aa: CASSYSQGLEKLFF
j_gene: TRBJ2-2; abundance: -; d_gene: -; v_gene: TRBV9; CDR3nt: TGTGCCAGCAGCGTAGCCCACGGCGGGGAGCTGTTTTTT; CDR3aa: CASSVAHGGELFF
j_gene: TRBJ2-7; abundance: -; d_gene: -; v_gene: TRBV27; CDR3nt: TGTGCCAGCAGTTGGACAGCTCTTTACGAGCAGTACTTC; CDR3aa: CASSWTALYEQYF
j_gene: TRBJ2-7; abundance: -; d_gene: -; v_gene: TRBV6-5; CDR3nt: TGTGCCAGCAGGACAGGACAACAAGAGCAGTACTTC; CDR3aa: CASRTGQQEQYF
j_gene: TRBJ2-3; abundance: -; d_gene: TRBD2; v_gene: TRBV27; CDR3nt: TGTGCCAGCAGTTGGCTTGGGGTCCTAGCGGCAATGAGCACAGATACGCAGTATTTT; CDR3aa: CASSWLGVLAAMSTDTQYF
j_gene: TRBJ2-1; abundance: -; d_gene: TRBD2; v_gene: TRBV19; CDR3nt: TGTGCCAGTAGTATCCAACCCACTAGCGGTTACAATGAGCAGTTCTTC; CDR3aa: CASSIQPTSGYNEQFF
j_gene: TRBJ2-7; abundance: -; d_gene: TRBD2; v_gene: TRBV29-1; CDR3nt: TGCAGCGTTGAGGCTAGCGGGAGCGTTTACGAGCAGTACTTC; CDR3aa: CSVEASGSVYEQYF
j_gene: TRBJ1-1; abundance: -; d_gene: TRBD1; v_gene: TRBV2; CDR3nt: TGTGCCAGCGGCTGGACAGGGAACACTGAAGCTTTCTTT; CDR3aa: CASGWTGNTEAFF
j_gene: TRBJ1-2; abundance: -; d_gene: TRBD1; v_gene: TRBV13; CDR3nt: TGTGCCAGCAGCTCGGACAGGGAGGGGTATGGCTACACCTTC; CDR3aa: CASSSDREGYGYTF